This T cell receptor beta chain is from a study of blood T cells in healthy people across ages. Study-level findings and limits: Nothing was known about donor CMV status, and this possibly confounded expanded clonotype changes.

In its sample, this clonotype was seen a few times. Its antigen is unidentified. Sample-barcoded 5' priming and a J-beta primer mix drove a second PCR of roughly 7 to 11 cycles. From the 5' RACE reads, TCRdb called clonotypes with MiXCR, one entry per CDR3 protein. The table lists about 690,000 distinct CDR3 sequences, around 41% of them singletons. Source material: blood. This clonotype was obtained from a man of 80 years or more in good health.

The CDR3 reads CASSLRQYTNYGYTF. The CDR3 nucleotides read TGTGCCAGCAGCTTAAGACAGTATACTAACTATGGCTACACCTTC. The chain carries TRBV7-2 and TRBJ1-2; TRBD1 might be the D (5 bases). V lost 2 bases, J lost 0 bases, and 10 bases lay in between. CDR1 is SGHTA, CDR2 FQGNSA, per germline. This CDR3 contains 15 residues.